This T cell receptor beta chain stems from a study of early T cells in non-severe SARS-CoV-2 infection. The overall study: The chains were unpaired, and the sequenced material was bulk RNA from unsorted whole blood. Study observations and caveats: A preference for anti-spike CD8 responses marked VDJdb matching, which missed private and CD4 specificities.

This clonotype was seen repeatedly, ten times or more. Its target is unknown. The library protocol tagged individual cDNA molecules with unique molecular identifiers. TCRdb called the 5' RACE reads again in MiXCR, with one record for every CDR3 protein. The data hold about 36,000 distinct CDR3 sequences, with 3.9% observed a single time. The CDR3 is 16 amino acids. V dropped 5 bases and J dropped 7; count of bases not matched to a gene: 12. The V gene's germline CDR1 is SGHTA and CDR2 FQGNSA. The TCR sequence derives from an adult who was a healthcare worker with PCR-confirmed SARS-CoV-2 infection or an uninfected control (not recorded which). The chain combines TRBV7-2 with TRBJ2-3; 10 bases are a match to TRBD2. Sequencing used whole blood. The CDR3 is CASSKGLATLKHTQYF. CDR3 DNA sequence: TGTGCCAGCAGCAAGGGACTAGCGACTCTTAAACATACGCAGTATTTT.